This paragraph reports one TCR beta chain. Participants were aged about 18 to 89 years, lived in around 25 US areas, and enrolled virtually. Clinical history reported by participants formed the basis on which cohorts were assigned. Trimming took off 1 base at V and 7 bases at J, with 19 bases between the two ends. The CDR3 has 16 residues. The germline V gene has CDR1 LNHDA and CDR2 SQIVND (reference sequence). The data originate from a study of blood T cell repertoires in COVID-19. Authors' processing steps: Amplification of reference gene primers was used by the study to estimate nucleated cell counts. Profiled with immunoSEQ multiplex PCR; TCRdb holds only in-frame clones, not every one. V, J and clone size are those of that table, while D and trimming were read from the DNA. The sample has roughly 330,000 clones; roughly 86% are singletons.

The genes are TRBV19 and TRBJ1-1, with TRBD1 as a possible D gene (5 bases). The sequenced sample was PBMCs or T cells enriched from blood (not recorded which). This receptor was identified in a woman under 40 who had recovered from COVID-19. In nucleotides, the CDR3 is TGTGCCAGTAGTATAGTCGGGGGGATATGGTCAGGTGAAGCTTTCTTT. It specifies CASSIVGGIWSGEAFF.